The 7 T cell receptor beta chains below all came from one sample that was sequenced in a study of Graves' ophthalmopathy and Graves' hyperthyroidism. The study amplified TCR beta CDR3 regions using RNA transcripts. HTBI primers were used in a first-round RT-PCR, which preceded a second-round multiplex PCR. TCRdb re-called the multiplex PCR reads with MiXCR, one entry per CDR3 protein. Among almost 750,000 distinct CDR3 sequences listed, around 40% were seen once. Specimen: peripheral blood. These receptors all stem from an adult man with Graves' ophthalmopathy.

Remarks on this clonotype: A much larger clone is a single base away; this may be a read error. The J gene is TRBJ2-7, the V gene TRBV10-3; tentative D call: TRBD2 (6 bases). Looked up from germline, CDR1 is ENHRY and CDR2 is SYGVKD. Trimming took 6 bases from V and 9 from J, leaving 21 bases between them. The CDR3 sequence is 14 residues long. The CDR3 region has the DNA TGTGCCATCAGGGAGGGTCCGAGAAGAAACGGGCAGTACTTC. It yields the protein CAIREGPRRNGQYF.

This clonotype was observed at least ten times. The CDR3 region is CASSSGRGTQYF. The CDR3 region has the DNA TGTGCCAGCAGTTCGGGACGAGGGACCCAGTACTTC. The chain is built from TRBV12-3 or TRBV12-4 and TRBJ2-5; D tentatively fits TRBD1 or TRBD2 (5 bases each). Trimming removed 4 bases at V and 7 bases at J, with 10 bases between. The CDR3 has 12 residues.

V usage is TRBV10-2 and J usage is TRBJ2-5, with D possibly TRBD1 on 6 matching bases. The V gene lost 5 bases and the J gene lost 1 base, with 11 bases spanning the gap. The CDR3 spans 14 residues. The germline V gene encodes CDR1 WSHSY and CDR2 SAAADI. The CDR3 nucleotides are TGCGCCAGCAGTTCAGGGGTGGGCCAAGAGACCCAGTACTTC. Protein: CASSSGVGQETQYF.

This clonotype was seen only a few times. The rearrangement joins TRBV20-1 to TRBJ1-1; 10 bases align to TRBD1. CDR1 and CDR2 (germline): DFQATT, SNEGSKA (reference sequence). The V segment lost 5 bases and the J segment 3 bases; nucleotides outside the gene matches: 9. This CDR3 is 15 amino acids long. CDR3 amino acids: CSAGGTGVPYTEAFF. Here the CDR3 DNA reads TGCAGTGCTGGGGGGACAGGGGTCCCTTACACTGAAGCTTTCTTT.

V and J are TRBV12-3 or TRBV12-4 and TRBJ1-1, with D possibly matching TRBD1 (6 bases). V was pared by 6 bases and J by 3 bases, with 14 bases between. CDR3 size: 14 residues. For the CDR3, the DNA is TGTGCCAGCAGCCGGACAGCAATCGACACTGAAGCTTTCTTT. Its protein product is CASSRTAIDTEAFF.

This clonotype has ten or more counts. The CDR3 DNA is TGTGCCAGCAGCGATACAGAGATCCAAGAGACCCAGTACTTC. It is translated as CASSDTEIQETQYF. This chain uses TRBV7-2 with TRBJ2-5, with D unclear. Trimming took off 5 bases at V and 1 base at J, with 11 bases between the two ends. Germline V gives CDR1 SGHTA, CDR2 FQGNSA. The CDR3 contains 14 residues. Based on the CDR3 plus reference TRBV7-2 and TRBJ2-5, the full variable domain is GAGVSQSPSNKVTEKGKDVELRCDPISGHTALYWYRQSLGQGLEFLIYFQGNSAPDKSGLPSDRFSAERTGGSVSTLTIQRTQQEDSAVYLCASSDTEIQETQYFGPGTRLLVL.

As regards this clonotype: Mismatch with germline at one junction end may stem from a read error. This chain connects TRBV6-1 to TRBJ1-1, with D hard to call. The CDR3 has 13 amino acids. CDR1 and CDR2 from the germline V gene are MNHNS and SASEGT. The CDR3 DNA is TGTGCCATCAGTGCCGGCCGAGACACTGAAGCTTTCTTT. Translated, it gives CAISAGRDTEAFF.